This T cell receptor (beta chain) was identified in a study of blood T cell repertoires in COVID-19. Study as a whole: Both acute and convalescent COVID-19 samples were obtained from the United States, Italy and Spain.

Trimming removed 2 bases at V and 3 bases at J, with 7 bases between. CDR1 SNHLY and CDR2 FYNNEI come from the germline V gene. CDR3 size: 13 residues. Per the study methods: Counts of nucleated cells, estimated from reference gene primer amplification, were obtained. Only in-frame clones appear in the TCRdb table, and some are missing; sequencing was by immunoSEQ multiplex PCR. The DNA was the basis for D and trimming; V, J and clone size are from that table. Of about 130,000 clones listed, 86% are singletons. Seattle participants joined during active infection and were tracked over time. The chain links TRBV2 to TRBJ1-1, with D unresolved. The receptor's source is a woman in her 70s with COVID-19, enrolled during active disease. Sequencing was carried out using peripheral blood. In DNA form, the CDR3 reads TGTGCCAGCAGTGAATCTGGGCACACTGAAGCTTTCTTT. Its translation: CASSESGHTEAFF. Based on the CDR3 plus reference TRBV2 and TRBJ1-1, the full variable domain is EPEVTQTPSHQVTQMGQEVILRCVPISNHLYFYWYRQILGQKVEFLVSFYNNEISEKSEIFDDQFSVERPDGSNFTLKIRSTKLEDSAMYFCASSESGHTEAFFGQGTRLTVV.